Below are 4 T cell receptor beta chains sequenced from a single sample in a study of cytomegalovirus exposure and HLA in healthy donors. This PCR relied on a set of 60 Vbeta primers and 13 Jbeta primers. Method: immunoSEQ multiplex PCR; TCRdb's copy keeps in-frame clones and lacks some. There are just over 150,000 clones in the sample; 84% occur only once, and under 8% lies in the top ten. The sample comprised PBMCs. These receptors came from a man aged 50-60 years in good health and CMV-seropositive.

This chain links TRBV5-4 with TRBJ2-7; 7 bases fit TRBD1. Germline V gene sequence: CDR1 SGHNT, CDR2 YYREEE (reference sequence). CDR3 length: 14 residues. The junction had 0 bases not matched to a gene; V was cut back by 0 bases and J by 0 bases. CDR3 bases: TGTGCCAGCAGCTTGGGGGACAGCTCCTACGAGCAGTACTTC. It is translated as CASSLGDSSYEQYF.

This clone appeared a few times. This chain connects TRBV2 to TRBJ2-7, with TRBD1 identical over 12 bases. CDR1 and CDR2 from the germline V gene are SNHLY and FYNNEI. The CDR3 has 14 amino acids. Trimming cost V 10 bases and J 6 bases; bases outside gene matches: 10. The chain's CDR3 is CATSIAGQGAEQYF. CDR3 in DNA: TGTGCCACTTCCATTGCGGGACAGGGGGCCGAGCAGTACTTC.

The CDR3 region is CASSPRTGAFYEQYF. In DNA form, the CDR3 reads TGTGCCAGCTCACCGAGGACAGGGGCGTTTTACGAGCAGTACTTC. The chain couples TRBV18 to TRBJ2-7, with 9 nucleotides matching TRBD1. The CDR3 loop spans 15 amino acids. CDR1 is KGHSH and CDR2 is LQKENI in the germline V gene. The J segment lost 4 bases and the V segment lost 3 bases, leaving 7 bases of the junction unmatched.

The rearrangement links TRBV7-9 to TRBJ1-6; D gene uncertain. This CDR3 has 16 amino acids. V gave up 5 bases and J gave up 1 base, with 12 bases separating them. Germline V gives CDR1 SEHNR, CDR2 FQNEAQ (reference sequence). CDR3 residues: CASSPVGLSYNSPLHF. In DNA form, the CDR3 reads TGTGCCAGCAGCCCCGTGGGCCTTTCCTATAATTCACCCCTCCACTTT.